The entry that follows covers one T cell receptor beta chain sequence. Its antigen is unidentified. Germline CDR1 and CDR2: MNHEY and SVGAGI. The CDR3 loop spans 13 amino acids. This specimen comes from a study of monozygotic twins with inflammatory bowel disease. The study's findings and limits: Part of the variability in patient repertoires may have come from differing immunosuppressive treatments.

cDNA was made in eight separate reactions per sample. Nested amplification of TCRalpha and TCRbeta cDNA involved two PCRs of roughly 17 and 9 cycles. TCRdb reanalyzed the 5' RACE reads, giving one entry per CDR3 protein sequence and no DNA. The sample holds 400,000 to 500,000 distinct CDR3 sequences. V is TRBV6-5 and J is TRBJ1-1; TCRdb names TRBD1, which stays unverified in the absence of DNA. The origin of this receptor is a human donor with ulcerative colitis or Crohn's disease, or a healthy co-twin of an affected twin (not recorded which). Sequencing was carried out using blood. CDR3 region: CASSRTSLTEAFF.